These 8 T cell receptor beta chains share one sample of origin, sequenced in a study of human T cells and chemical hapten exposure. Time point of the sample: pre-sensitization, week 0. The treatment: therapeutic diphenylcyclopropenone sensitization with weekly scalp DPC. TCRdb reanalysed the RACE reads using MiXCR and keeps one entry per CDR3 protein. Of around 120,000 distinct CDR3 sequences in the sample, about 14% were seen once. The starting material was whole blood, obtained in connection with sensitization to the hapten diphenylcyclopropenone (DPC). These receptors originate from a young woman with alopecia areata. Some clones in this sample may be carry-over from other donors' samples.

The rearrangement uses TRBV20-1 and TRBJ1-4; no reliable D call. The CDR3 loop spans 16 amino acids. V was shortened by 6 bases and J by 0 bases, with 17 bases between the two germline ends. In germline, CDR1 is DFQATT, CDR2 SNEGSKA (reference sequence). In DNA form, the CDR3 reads TGCAGTGCGGAAAGCGGTGGGCTATCAACTAATGAAAAACTGTTTTTT. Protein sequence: CSAESGGLSTNEKLFF.

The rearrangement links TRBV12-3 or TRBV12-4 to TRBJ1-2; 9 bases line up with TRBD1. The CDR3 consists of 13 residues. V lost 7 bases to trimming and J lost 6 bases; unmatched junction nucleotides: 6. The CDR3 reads CASNWDRVHGYTF. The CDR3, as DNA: TGTGCCAGCAACTGGGACAGGGTTCATGGCTACACCTTC.

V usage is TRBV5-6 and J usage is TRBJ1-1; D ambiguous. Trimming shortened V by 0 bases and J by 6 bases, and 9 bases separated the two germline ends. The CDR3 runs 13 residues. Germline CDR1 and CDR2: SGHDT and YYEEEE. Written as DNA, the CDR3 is TGTGCCAGCAGCTTGGCTGCGGGATCTGAAGCTTTCTTT. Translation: CASSLAAGSEAFF.

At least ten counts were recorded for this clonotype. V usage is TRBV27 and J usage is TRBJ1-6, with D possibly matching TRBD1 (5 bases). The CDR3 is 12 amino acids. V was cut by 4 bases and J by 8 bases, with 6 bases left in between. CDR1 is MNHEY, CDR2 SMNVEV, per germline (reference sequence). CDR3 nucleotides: TGTGCCAGCAGTTGGGGGGATTCACCCCTCCACTTT. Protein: CASSWGDSPLHF.

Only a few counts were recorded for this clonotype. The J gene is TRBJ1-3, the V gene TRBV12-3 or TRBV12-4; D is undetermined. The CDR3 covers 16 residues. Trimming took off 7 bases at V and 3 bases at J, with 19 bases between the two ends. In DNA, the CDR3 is TGTGCCAGCACCCTTAGTGGAGGAATACGTGGAAACACCATATATTTT. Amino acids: CASTLSGGIRGNTIYF.

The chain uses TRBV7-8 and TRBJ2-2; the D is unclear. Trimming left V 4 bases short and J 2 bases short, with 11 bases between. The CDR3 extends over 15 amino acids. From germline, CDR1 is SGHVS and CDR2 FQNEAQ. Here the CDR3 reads CASSSAWRNTGELFF. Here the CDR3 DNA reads TGTGCCAGCAGCTCCGCTTGGCGCAACACCGGGGAGCTGTTTTTT.

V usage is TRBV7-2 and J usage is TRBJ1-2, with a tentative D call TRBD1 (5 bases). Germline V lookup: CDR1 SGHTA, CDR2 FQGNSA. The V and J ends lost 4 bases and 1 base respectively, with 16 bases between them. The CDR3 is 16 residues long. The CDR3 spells CASSSNLGGVNYGYTF. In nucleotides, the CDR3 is TGTGCCAGCAGCTCAAACCTGGGAGGGGTTAACTATGGCTACACCTTC.

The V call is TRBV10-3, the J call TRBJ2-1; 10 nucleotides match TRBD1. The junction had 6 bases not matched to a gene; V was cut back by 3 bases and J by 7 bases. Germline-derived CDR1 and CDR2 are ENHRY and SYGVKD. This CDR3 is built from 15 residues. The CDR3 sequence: CAISDIGTGVNEQFF. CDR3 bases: TGTGCCATCAGTGACATTGGGACAGGGGTTAATGAGCAGTTCTTC.